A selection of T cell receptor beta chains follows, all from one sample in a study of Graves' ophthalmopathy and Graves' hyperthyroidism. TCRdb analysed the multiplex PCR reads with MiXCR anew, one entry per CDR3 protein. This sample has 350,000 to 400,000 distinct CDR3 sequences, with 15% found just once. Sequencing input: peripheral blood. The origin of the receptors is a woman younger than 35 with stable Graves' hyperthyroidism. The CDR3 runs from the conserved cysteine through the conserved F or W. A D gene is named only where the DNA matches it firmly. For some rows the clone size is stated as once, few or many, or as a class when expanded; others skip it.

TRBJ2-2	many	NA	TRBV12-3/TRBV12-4	CASRFLRGSDTGELFF	TGTGCCAGCAGATTTCTCCGGGGGTCAGATACCGGGGAGCTGTTTTTT
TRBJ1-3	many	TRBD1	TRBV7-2	CASTPLQGTGNTIYF	TGTGCCAGCACCCCTTTACAGGGGACTGGAAACACCATATATTTT
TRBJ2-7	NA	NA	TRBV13	CASSPTGGDYEQYF	TGTGCCAGCAGCCCAACAGGGGGGGACTACGAGCAGTACTTC
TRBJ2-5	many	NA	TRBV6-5	CASSYPPNLETQYF	TGTGCCAGCAGTTACCCCCCCAACCTGGAGACCCAGTACTTC
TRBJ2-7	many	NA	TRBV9	CACSVAAVRDEQYF	TGTGCCTGCAGCGTAGCGGCGGTCCGGGACGAGCAGTACTTC
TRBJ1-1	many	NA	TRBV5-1	CASSLAPDRMNTEAFF	TGCGCCAGCAGCTTGGCCCCCGACAGAATGAACACTGAAGCTTTCTTT
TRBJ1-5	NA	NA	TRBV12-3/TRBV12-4	CASSLGTNVGPQHF	TGTGCCAGCAGCCTCGGGACTAATGTTGGGCCCCAGCATTTT
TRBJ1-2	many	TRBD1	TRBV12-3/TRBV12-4	CASSKGTGINYGYTF	TGTGCCAGCAGCAAAGGGACAGGGATCAACTATGGCTACACCTTC
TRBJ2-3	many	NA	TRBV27	CASSSAGTSTDTQYF	TGTGCCAGCAGTTCCGCGGGGACTAGCACAGATACGCAGTATTTT
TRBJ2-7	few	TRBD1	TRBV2	CASNRDRGDYEQYF	TGTGCCAGCAACCGGGACAGGGGGGACTACGAGCAGTACTTC
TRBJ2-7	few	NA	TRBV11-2	CASSFYKRSWGFHEQYF	TGTGCCAGCAGCTTCTATAAGCGGTCCTGGGGTTTTCACGAGCAGTACTTC
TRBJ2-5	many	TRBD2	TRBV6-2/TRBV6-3	CASSFFSGAEGETQYF	TGTGCCAGCAGTTTCTTTAGCGGGGCTGAGGGCGAGACCCAGTACTTC
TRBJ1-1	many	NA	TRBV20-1	CSARDRGSMNTEAFF	TGCAGTGCTAGAGATCGGGGGAGCATGAACACTGAAGCTTTCTTT
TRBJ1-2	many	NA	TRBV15	CATSLRTAYGYTF	TGTGCCACCTCTCTCAGAACAGCCTATGGCTACACCTTC
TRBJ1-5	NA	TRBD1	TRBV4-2	CASSQEGNQGAGQPQHF	TGTGCCAGCAGCCAAGAGGGGAACCAGGGGGCGGGGCAGCCCCAGCATTTT
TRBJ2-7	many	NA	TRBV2	CASLGDGSYEQYF	TGTGCCAGCCTGGGGGACGGATCCTACGAGCAGTACTTC
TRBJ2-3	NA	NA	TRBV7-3	CASSLWGAGDTQYF	TGTGCCAGCAGCTTATGGGGGGCCGGCGATACGCAGTATTTT
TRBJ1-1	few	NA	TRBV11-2	CASSLDAISAFF	TGTGCCAGCAGCTTAGACGCGATCTCAGCTTTCTTT
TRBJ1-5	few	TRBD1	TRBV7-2	CASSNRGNQPQHF	TGTGCCAGCAGCAACAGGGGTAATCAGCCCCAGCATTTT
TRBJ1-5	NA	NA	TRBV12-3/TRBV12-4	CASTTRDTVSGPQHF	TGTGCCAGCACGACCCGGGACACCGTCTCGGGGCCCCAGCATTTT
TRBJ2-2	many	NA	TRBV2	CASSESNTGELFF	TGTGCCAGCAGTGAATCGAACACCGGGGAGCTGTTTTTT
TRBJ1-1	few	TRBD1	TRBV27	CASRPIGTGEAFF	TGTGCCAGCAGGCCTATTGGGACAGGGGAGGCTTTCTTT
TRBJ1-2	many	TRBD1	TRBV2	CASMTGGNYGYTF	TGTGCCAGTATGACAGGGGGCAACTATGGCTACACCTTC
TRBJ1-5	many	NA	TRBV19	CARRGNQPQHF	TGTGCCAGGAGAGGAAATCAGCCCCAGCATTTT
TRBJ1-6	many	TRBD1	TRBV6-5	CASSYSLGQGGSPLHF	TGTGCCAGCAGTTACTCCCTAGGACAGGGAGGATCACCCCTCCACTTT
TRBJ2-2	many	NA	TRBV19	CASRPGQNTGELFF	TGTGCCAGTAGGCCGGGACAGAACACCGGGGAGCTGTTTTTT
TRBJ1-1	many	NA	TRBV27	CASSFQGGTEAFF	TGTGCCAGCAGTTTTCAGGGCGGCACTGAAGCTTTCTTT
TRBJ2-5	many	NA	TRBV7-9	CASSAPGTQETQYF	TGTGCCAGCAGCGCCCCAGGCACTCAAGAGACCCAGTACTTC
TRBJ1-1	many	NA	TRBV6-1	CASTTLRHTEAFF	TGTGCCAGCACCACTCTCAGGCACACTGAAGCTTTCTTT
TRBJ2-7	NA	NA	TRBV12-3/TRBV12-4	CASSARLAYEQYF	TGTGCCAGCAGTGCGCGACTAGCCTACGAGCAGTACTTC
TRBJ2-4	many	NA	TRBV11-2	CASSLGFMAPLAKNIQYF	TGTGCCAGCAGCTTAGGGTTTATGGCACCTCTAGCCAAAAACATTCAGTACTTC
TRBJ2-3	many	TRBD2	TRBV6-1	CASRKGSGGAAAGGTQYF	TGTGCCAGCAGGAAGGGTAGCGGGGGGGCCGCCGCGGGGGGAACGCAGTATTTT
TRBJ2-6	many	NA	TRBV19	CASSPLGAESSGANVLTF	TGTGCCAGTAGTCCACTTGGGGCGGAGAGCTCTGGGGCCAACGTCCTGACTTTC
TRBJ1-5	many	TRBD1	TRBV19	CASSMGTGNHQPQHF	TGTGCCAGTAGTATGGGGACAGGGAACCATCAGCCCCAGCATTTT
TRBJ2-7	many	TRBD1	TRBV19	CASTPGTGFYEQYF	TGTGCCAGCACCCCCGGGACAGGGTTCTACGAGCAGTACTTC
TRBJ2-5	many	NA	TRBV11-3	CASSLVELETQYF	TGTGCCAGCAGCTTAGTCGAGCTAGAGACCCAGTACTTC
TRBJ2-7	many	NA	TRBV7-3	CASSFGGNYEQYF	TGTGCCAGCAGCTTCGGCGGGAATTACGAGCAGTACTTC
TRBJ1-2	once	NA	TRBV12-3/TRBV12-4	CASSFGVSRGYTF	TGTGCCAGCAGTTTTGGGGTTTCGCGCGGCTACACCTTC
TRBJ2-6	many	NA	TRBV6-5	CASRYSTASGANVLTF	TGTGCCAGCAGGTACTCGACAGCCTCTGGGGCCAACGTCCTGACTTTC
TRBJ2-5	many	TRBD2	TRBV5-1	CASSLLAGGARETQYF	TGCGCCAGCAGCTTACTAGCGGGGGGGGCCCGAGAGACCCAGTACTTC
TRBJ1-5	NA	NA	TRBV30	CAWSVLSDQPQHF	TGTGCCTGGAGTGTACTTTCGGATCAGCCCCAGCATTTT
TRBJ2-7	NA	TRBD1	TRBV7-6	CASSLVRDRVPYEQYF	TGTGCCAGCAGCTTAGTAAGGGACAGGGTTCCCTACGAGCAGTACTTC
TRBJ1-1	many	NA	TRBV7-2	CASSFSGSVEAFF	TGTGCCAGCAGCTTTTCAGGGAGCGTCGAAGCTTTCTTT
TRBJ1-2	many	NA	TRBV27	CASAPSGGGYTF	TGTGCCAGCGCTCCCTCGGGGGGTGGCTACACCTTC
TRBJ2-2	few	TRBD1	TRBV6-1	CAGSRTGGLTGELFF	TGTGCCGGCAGTAGAACAGGGGGGCTCACCGGGGAGCTGTTTTTT
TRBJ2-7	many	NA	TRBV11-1	CASSSVGGAFLEQYF	TGTGCCAGCAGCTCTGTGGGGGGGGCGTTCCTCGAGCAGTACTTC
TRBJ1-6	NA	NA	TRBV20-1	CSAREISGSPLHF	TGCAGTGCTAGAGAGATAAGCGGTTCACCCCTCCACTTT
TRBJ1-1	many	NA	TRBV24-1	CATSDSTRRATEAFF	TGTGCCACCAGTGATTCAACACGCAGGGCCACTGAAGCTTTCTTT
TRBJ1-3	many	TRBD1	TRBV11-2	CASSTNRDRGGNTIYF	TGTGCCAGCAGCACGAACCGGGACAGGGGCGGAAACACCATATATTTT
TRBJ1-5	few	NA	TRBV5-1	CASSLKAGNQPQHF	TGCGCCAGCAGCTTGAAGGCTGGAAATCAGCCCCAGCATTTT
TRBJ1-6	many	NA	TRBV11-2	CASSEEFRSPLHF	TGTGCCAGCAGCGAGGAATTTCGCTCACCCCTCCACTTT
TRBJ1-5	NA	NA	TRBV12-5	CASGLVLRGLGIRNQPQHF	TGTGCTAGTGGTTTGGTACTTCGTGGGCTGGGGATTCGCAATCAGCCCCAGCATTTT
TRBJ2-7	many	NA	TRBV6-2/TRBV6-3	CASHPGGHSYEQYF	TGTGCCAGCCACCCGGGGGGACACTCCTACGAGCAGTACTTC